Listed below are T cell receptor beta chains from one sample, sequenced in a study of cytomegalovirus exposure and HLA in healthy donors. Data came from immunoSEQ multiplex PCR; TCRdb stores just in-frame clones and leaves some out. The data show about 170,000 clones, with around 76% seen just once and more than 2% held by the top ten. Source material: PBMCs. These receptors were obtained from a young woman in good health and CMV-seropositive. Both conserved end residues are part of each CDR3. D genes are given only for firm matches. Clone size is stated in some rows and not others, as once, few, many or a class when expanded.

v_call,j_call,d_call,clone_size,cdr3_aa,cdr3_nt
TRBV7-9,TRBJ1-2,NA,NA,CASSLLSGWGGYTF,TGTGCCAGCAGCTTACTCTCAGGGTGGGGCGGCTACACCTTC
TRBV6-1,TRBJ1-4,NA,NA,CASSDRGEKLFF,TGTGCCAGCAGTGACAGGGGTGAAAAACTGTTTTTT
TRBV7-2,TRBJ1-2,NA,few,CASSLVTGLDGYTF,TGTGCCAGCAGCTTAGTAACAGGTCTCGATGGCTACACCTTC
TRBV13,TRBJ1-1,NA,NA,CASSLGTTLIYTEAFF,TGTGCCAGCAGCTTAGGGACAACACTTATCTACACTGAAGCTTTCTTT
TRBV11-3,TRBJ1-1,NA,NA,CASSLDRDNEAFF,TGTGCCAGCAGCTTAGACCGGGACAATGAAGCTTTCTTT
TRBV9,TRBJ1-2,NA,once,CASSVLTGGYGYTF,TGTGCCAGCAGCGTATTGACCGGGGGCTATGGCTACACCTTC
TRBV7-9,TRBJ2-7,NA,NA,CASNRIQGQNFYEQYF,TGTGCCAGCAACCGGATACAGGGCCAGAATTTCTACGAGCAGTACTTC
TRBV7-2,TRBJ2-7,TRBD2,NA,CASSLVISGHSYEQYF,TGTGCCAGCAGCTTAGTAATTAGCGGGCATAGCTACGAGCAGTACTTC
TRBV6-1,TRBJ2-7,NA,NA,CASRFGSGSAYEQYF,TGTGCCAGTCGGTTCGGGTCGGGAAGCGCCTACGAGCAGTACTTC
TRBV5-4,TRBJ2-7,TRBD2,NA,CASSSLAGGTGSYEQYF,TGTGCCAGCAGCTCCTTAGCGGGGGGCACTGGATCCTACGAGCAGTACTTC
TRBV18,TRBJ1-1,TRBD1,NA,CASSPMGQGVTEAFF,TGTGCCAGCTCACCGATGGGACAGGGGGTCACTGAAGCTTTCTTT
TRBV18,TRBJ2-3,TRBD1,few,CASSPRTGGTDTQYF,TGTGCCAGCTCACCACGGACAGGGGGCACAGATACGCAGTATTTT
TRBV11-2,TRBJ2-1,TRBD2,few,CASSLIGLALEQFF,TGTGCCAGCAGCTTAATTGGACTAGCTCTTGAGCAGTTCTTC
TRBV4-3,TRBJ2-1,NA,NA,CASSQDFSDSPSSYNEQFF,TGCGCCAGCAGCCAAGATTTTAGTGACAGTCCGAGCTCCTACAATGAGCAGTTCTTC